The rows below give T cell receptor beta chains drawn from one sample of a study of CD8 T cells in Susac syndrome. MiXCR was run by TCRdb on the immunoSEQ multiplex PCR reads, yielding one entry per CDR3 protein. The profile shows some 95,000 distinct CDR3 sequences, approximately 92% of them singletons. The sample taken for sequencing was CD8+ T cells from PBMCs. The receptors derive from a human donor in good health. Each CDR3 is given without its conserved first and last residue. A D gene is named only where the DNA matches it firmly.

>TRBV5-1|TRBJ1-1|.
ASSRGGENTEAF
>TRBV11-1|TRBJ1-1|.
ASSPMVGNTEAF
>TRBV3-1|TRBJ2-1|TRBD1
ASSQDRTGEQF
>TRBV9|TRBJ2-5|.
ASSGLDSQETQY
>TRBV9|TRBJ2-2|TRBD1
ASSVEQGSGELF
>TRBV5-1|TRBJ2-7|.
ASSLDGGYEQY
>TRBV3-1|TRBJ1-5|.
ASSQDLYPDNQPQH
>TRBV5-1|TRBJ2-7|TRBD2
ASSLAPGGYEQY
>TRBV27|TRBJ2-1|.
ATRPDSNEQF
>TRBV15|TRBJ1-2|.
ATSRRAGDLGGYT
>TRBV7-2|TRBJ1-1|.
ASSSTGPGTEAF
>TRBV29-1|TRBJ2-2|.
SANGGTGELF
>TRBV7-8|TRBJ1-2|.
ASSLADVSYGYT
>TRBV4-1|TRBJ1-2|.
ASSLWTAANYGYT
>TRBV19|TRBJ1-1|TRBD1
ASIFGQEGPNTEAF
>TRBV4-1|TRBJ2-4|.
ASSQDPYLAKNIQY
>TRBV4-1|TRBJ1-5|TRBD1
ASSQDWGQVDQDQPQH
>TRBV9|TRBJ1-1|.
ASSVEPGQTEAF
>TRBV5-1|TRBJ2-7|TRBD1
ASSLWQGANEQY
>TRBV5-1|TRBJ1-1|.
ASGTSNTEAF
>TRBV20-1|TRBJ2-7|.
SALGAISSYEQY
>TRBV13|TRBJ2-5|TRBD1
ASSPRTGKETQY
>TRBV19|TRBJ2-1|.
ASSIGSNEQF
>TRBV9|TRBJ2-2|.
ASSVMNTGELF
>TRBV7-9|TRBJ2-7|.
ASSSINRDEQY
>TRBV7-9|TRBJ1-6|.
ASSLDSGMAFNSPLH
>TRBV29-1|TRBJ2-7|TRBD1
SARQGTAFEQY
>TRBV15|TRBJ2-2|TRBD1
ATSGRQGTGELF
>TRBV7-2|TRBJ2-1|TRBD1
ASSSRQPGQGYNEQF
>TRBV9|TRBJ2-2|TRBD1
ASSSRTGKDTGELF
>TRBV13|TRBJ1-1|TRBD1
ASRIRGDRDTEVF
>TRBV18|TRBJ2-3|.
ASSPGGLQTSTDTQY
>TRBV3-1|TRBJ2-7|TRBD2
ASSPRSSGEGYEQY
>TRBV12-3/TRBV12-4|TRBJ2-7|TRBD1
ASSFSLGQGLYEQY
>TRBV5-6|TRBJ2-5|.
ASSRGSGWEETQY
>TRBV15|TRBJ2-5|.
ATSRDLRVGETQY
>TRBV7-9|TRBJ1-1|.
ASQSGTEAF
>TRBV7-9|TRBJ2-7|.
ASSLVSGAGAYEQY
>TRBV5-1|TRBJ1-1|TRBD1
ASSPGQENTEAF
>TRBV5-8|TRBJ2-5|TRBD2
ASSLISGGARGETQY
>TRBV3-1|TRBJ2-5|.
ASSQGGGSLETQY
>TRBV19|TRBJ1-6|TRBD1
ASSIDPDRGYSPLH
>TRBV5-6|TRBJ1-2|.
ASSWTEGYYGYT
>TRBV30|TRBJ2-7|TRBD2
ASGRADYEQY
>TRBV3-1|TRBJ2-1|TRBD2
ASSQGMDRGGRSDEQF
>TRBV24-1|TRBJ2-5|TRBD1
ATTITGGRETQY